This T cell receptor (beta chain) is from a study of T-cell memory formation after mild COVID-19. Whole-study findings and limits: The study detected some responding clones in pre-infection memory, suggesting cross-reactive memory joined. CM and EM subsets held most contracting CD4+ clones; EMRA held CD8+ ones.

To note about this clonotype: What it binds is unknown.

The V gene's germline CDR1 is MNHEY and CDR2 SVGEGT. V was pared by 2 bases and J by 1 base, with 11 bases between. The CDR3 is 15 residues long. MiXCR, applied by TCRdb to the 5' RACE reads, yields one record per CDR3 protein. Seen here are nearly 350,000 distinct CDR3 sequences, 10% to 15% observed once, and the top ten hold over 20%. This rearrangement joins TRBV6-2 or TRBV6-3 to TRBJ1-1; no reliable D call. The TCR sequence derives from a young man who had mild COVID-19 (a few samples of this study predate the infection). Cell type and time point are not known. Sequenced: PBMCs or a T cell subset sorted from them (not recorded which). CDR3 in amino acids: CASSYAWGANTEAFF. The CDR3 nucleotides are TGTGCCAGCAGTTACGCTTGGGGTGCGAACACTGAAGCTTTCTTT.